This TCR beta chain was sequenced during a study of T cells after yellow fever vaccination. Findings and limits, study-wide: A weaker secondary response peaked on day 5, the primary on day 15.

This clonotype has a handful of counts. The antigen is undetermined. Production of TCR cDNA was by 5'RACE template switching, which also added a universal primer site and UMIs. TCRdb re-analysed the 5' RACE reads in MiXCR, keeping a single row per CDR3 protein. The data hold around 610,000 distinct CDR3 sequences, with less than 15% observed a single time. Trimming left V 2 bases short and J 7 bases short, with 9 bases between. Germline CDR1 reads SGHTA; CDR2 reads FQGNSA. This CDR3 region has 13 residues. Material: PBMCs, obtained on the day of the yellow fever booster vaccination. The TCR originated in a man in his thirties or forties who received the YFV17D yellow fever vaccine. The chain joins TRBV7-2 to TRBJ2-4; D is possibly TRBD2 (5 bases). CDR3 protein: CASSLMRANIQYF. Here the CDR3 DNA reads TGTGCCAGCAGCTTAATGCGGGCTAACATTCAGTACTTC.